Following are 27 T cell receptor beta chains from one sample sequenced in a study of early T cells in non-severe SARS-CoV-2 infection. TCRdb re-called the 5' RACE reads with MiXCR, one entry per CDR3 protein. The repertoire holds 55,000 to 70,000 distinct CDR3 sequences, with 10% to 15% as singletons. The specimen sequenced was whole blood. Source of these receptors: an adult who was a healthcare worker with PCR-confirmed SARS-CoV-2 infection or an uninfected control (not recorded which).

There are many counts of this clonotype. The J gene is TRBJ2-5, the V gene TRBV4-3, with 9 bases that match TRBD2. The CDR3 sequence is 15 residues long. Germline lookup yields CDR1 LGHNA and CDR2 YSLEER. V dropped 4 bases and J dropped 1; count of bases not matched to a gene: 4. CDR3 DNA sequence: TGCGCCAGCAGCCCTAGCGGGACAACCCAAGAGACCCAGTACTTC. It codes for CASSPSGTTQETQYF.

Many counts were recorded for this clonotype. V gene TRBV25-1 combines with J gene TRBJ2-3; TRBD2 matches at 8 bases. Germline V lookup: CDR1 MGHDK, CDR2 SYGVNS. This CDR3 is built from 16 residues. V lost 2 bases and J lost 2; bases outside the gene matches: 6. This CDR3 reads CASSEGRGALTDTQYF. In nucleotides, the CDR3 is TGTGCCAGCAGTGAAGGGCGGGGGGCACTCACAGATACGCAGTATTTT.

The chain employs TRBV6-2 or TRBV6-3 and TRBJ2-5, with D perhaps matching TRBD1 (6 bases). The CDR3 is 16 amino acids. V shed 6 bases and J shed 1 base, with 18 bases lying between them. The germline CDR1 and CDR2 sequences are MNHEY and SVGEGT. The CDR3, as DNA: TGTGCCAGCAGCTTTAAGACAGGCCCTTTCCAAGAGACCCAGTACTTC. Translation gives CASSFKTGPFQETQYF.

This clonotype has just one count. The junction departs from the called germline gene at one end, perhaps through a read error. The chain recombines TRBV5-4 with TRBJ2-3; D possibly corresponds to TRBD1 (5 bases). CDR1 SGHNT and CDR2 YYREEE come from the germline V gene (reference sequence). This CDR3 has 14 residues. The CDR3 region is CGSSLGQVTDTQYF. In DNA, the CDR3 is TGTGGCAGCAGCTTGGGGCAGGTCACAGATACGCAGTATTTT. Supplemented by reference TRBV5-4 and TRBJ2-3, the full variable domain reads ETGVTQSPTHLIKTRGQQVTLRCSSQSGHNTVSWYQQALGQGPQFIFQYYREEENGRGNFPPRFSGLQFPNYSSELNVNALELDDSALYLCGSSLGQVTDTQYFGPGTRLTVL.

V and J are TRBV12-3 or TRBV12-4 and TRBJ2-1, with 7 bases fitting TRBD2. There are 12 residues in the CDR3. Unmatched junction bases numbered 1, after V lost 3 bases and J lost 8 bases. CDR3 DNA sequence: TGTGCCAGCAGTTTTGGGGGGGATGAGCAGTTCTTC. Residues: CASSFGGDEQFF.

This clonotype has ten or more counts. The chain links TRBV18 to TRBJ1-2; 8 bases are shared with TRBD1. CDR3 length: 14 amino acids. The V and J ends lost 4 bases and 5 bases, in that order; junction bases with no gene match: 6. Germline V CDR1 and CDR2: KGHSH, LQKENI. The CDR3: CASSQQGAQYGYTF. The CDR3 nucleotides are TGTGCCAGCTCACAGCAGGGGGCCCAATATGGCTACACCTTC.

This clonotype has more than one count but fewer than ten. This chain joins TRBV5-1 and TRBJ2-7; 11 bases agree with TRBD2. CDR3 length equals 13 residues. V dropped 3 bases and J dropped 7; count of bases not matched to a gene: 3. Germline V gives CDR1 SGHRS, CDR2 YFSETQ. CDR3 in DNA: TGCGCCAGCAGCTCGACTAGCGGGGTTGAGCAGTACTTC. Translating gives CASSSTSGVEQYF.

This clonotype was observed a few times. The chain has TRBV7-9 and TRBJ2-5; D is uncertain. Germline V CDR1 and CDR2: SEHNR, FQNEAQ (reference sequence). V dropped 5 bases and J dropped 4 bases, with 14 bases sitting between them. The CDR3 is made up of 14 amino acids. CDR3 in amino acids: CASSDTPWGETQYF. The CDR3 bases are TGTGCCAGCAGCGACACGCCATGGGGAGAGACCCAGTACTTC.

This sequence joins TRBV12-3 or TRBV12-4 and TRBJ2-7; D is undetermined. The CDR3 is 13 amino acids. V lost 8 bases and J lost 6, with 17 bases in between. CDR3 in amino acids: CASSQAPGGEQYF. The DNA of the CDR3 is TGTGCCAGCTCCCAGGCACCCGGTGGCGAGCAGTACTTC.

The chain joins TRBV6-2 or TRBV6-3 to TRBJ2-3; D may be TRBD2 (6 bases). Germline lookup yields CDR1 MNHEY and CDR2 SVGEGT. The CDR3 extends over 16 amino acids. V dropped 6 bases and J dropped 4 bases, with 20 bases sitting between them. This CDR3 is CASSSLGGWTADTQYF. In nucleotides, the CDR3 is TGTGCCAGCAGCTCCTTGGGGGGATGGACGGCAGATACGCAGTATTTT.

V gene TRBV2 combines with J gene TRBJ2-5; D remains unclear. The CDR3 consists of 11 residues. V lost 4 bases, J lost 4 bases, and 4 bases lay in between. Germline CDR1 SNHLY, CDR2 FYNNEI. The CDR3 here is CASSGLETQYF. In DNA, the CDR3 is TGTGCCAGCAGTGGGCTAGAGACCCAGTACTTC.

The gene calls are TRBV7-2 and TRBJ2-3; 10 nucleotides match TRBD2. Germline values: CDR1 SGHTA, CDR2 FQGNSA. The CDR3 has 17 residues. V gave up 4 bases and J gave up 4 bases; unmatched junction bases: 11. This chain's CDR3 is CASSYMGASGGADTQYF. The CDR3 nucleotides read TGTGCCAGCAGCTATATGGGGGCTAGCGGGGGAGCAGATACGCAGTATTTT.

V gene TRBV12-3 or TRBV12-4 combines with J gene TRBJ1-5; TRBD1 matches 8 bases. With V trimmed by 3 bases and J by 5 bases, 3 bases remained unmatched. There are 14 residues in the CDR3. The CDR3 region is CASSLAGGDQPQHF. In DNA, the CDR3 is TGTGCCAGCAGTTTGGCAGGGGGCGATCAGCCCCAGCATTTT.

The J gene is TRBJ1-1, the V gene TRBV11-2; D uncertain. This CDR3 contains 13 residues. V lost 5 bases, J lost 6 bases, and 13 bases lay in between. Germline CDR1 SGHAT, CDR2 FQNNGV. CDR3 region: CASSQLTPPEAFF. The CDR3 DNA is TGTGCCAGCAGCCAACTCACACCCCCTGAAGCTTTCTTT.

This chain uses TRBV11-2 with TRBJ2-3; D might be TRBD1 (6 bases). Trimming stripped 4 bases from V and 1 base from J, with 9 bases between. The germline V gene encodes CDR1 SGHAT and CDR2 FQNNGV. This CDR3 is 14 amino acids long. In DNA, the CDR3 is TGTGCCAGCAGCTCCCGGACAGGCACAGATACGCAGTATTTT. Its translation is CASSSRTGTDTQYF. The entire variable domain, with the rest obtained from reference TRBV11-2 and TRBJ2-3, is as follows: EAGVAQSPRYKIIEKRQSVAFWCNPISGHATLYWYQQILGQGPKLLIQFQNNGVVDDSQLPKDRFSAERLKGVDSTLKIQPAKLEDSAVYLCASSSRTGTDTQYFGPGTRLTVL.

The chain couples TRBV28 to TRBJ2-5, with TRBD2 identical over 8 bases. Germline-derived CDR1 and CDR2 are MDHEN and SYDVKM. J lost 1 base, V lost 3 bases, and 1 base had no gene match. The CDR3 sequence is 14 residues long. DNA of the CDR3: TGTGCCAGCAGTTTTGGGACTAGCCAAGAGACCCAGTACTTC. Translated: CASSFGTSQETQYF.

A note on this clonotype: This may come from a read error, since a much larger clone is one base off. CDR3 DNA: TGTGCCAGCAGCTTTTTTGAGAACACCGGGGAGCCGTTTTTT. Its protein is CASSFFENTGEPFF. The V and J genes are TRBV5-6 and TRBJ2-2; maybe TRBD2 (5 bases). The CDR3 covers 14 residues. CDR1 and CDR2 (germline): SGHDT, YYEEEE.

This clonotype has just a few counts. The chain has TRBV20-1 and TRBJ2-3; no definite D call. The CDR3 spans 14 residues. Germline V gene sequence: CDR1 DFQATT, CDR2 SNEGSKA (reference sequence). Between the trimmed V and J ends, which lost 6 bases and 0 bases, there was a span of 13 bases. CDR3 residues: CSAEQARSTDTQYF. Here the CDR3 DNA reads TGCAGTGCAGAGCAGGCCCGGAGCACAGATACGCAGTATTTT.

At least ten counts were recorded for this clonotype. This rearrangement joins TRBV12-3 or TRBV12-4 to TRBJ2-7, with no clear D. V was pared by 1 base and J by 6 bases, with 4 bases between. The CDR3 covers 11 residues. CDR3: CASSLGGEQYF. CDR3 nucleotides: TGTGCCAGCAGTTTAGGGGGCGAGCAGTACTTC.

This clonotype was counted a few times. The chain uses TRBV20-1 and TRBJ2-7; the match to TRBD1 covers 8 bases. Germline CDR1 reads DFQATT; CDR2 reads SNEGSKA (reference sequence). There are 11 residues in the CDR3. J lost 2 bases, V lost 8 bases, and 2 bases had no gene match. CDR3 amino acids: CSSQGAYEQYF. CDR3 DNA sequence: TGCAGTTCACAGGGGGCCTACGAGCAGTACTTC.

This clonotype was recorded many times. V and J are TRBV6-1 and TRBJ1-1, with D perhaps TRBD1 (6 bases). The CDR3 runs to 15 residues. From germline, CDR1 is MNHNS and CDR2 SASEGT. Trimming shortened V by 4 bases and J by 3 bases, and 15 bases separated the two germline ends. The CDR3 nucleotides are TGTGCCAGCAGTGGTGGGGGTAGGGGGGACACTGAAGCTTTCTTT. This gives the protein CASSGGGRGDTEAFF.

A few counts support this clonotype. The V call is TRBV20-1, the J call TRBJ2-7; possible D gene TRBD2, 6 bases. This CDR3 region has 13 residues. V was pared by 4 bases and J by 1 base, with 11 bases between. CDR1 is DFQATT and CDR2 is SNEGSKA in the germline V gene (reference sequence). For the CDR3, the DNA is TGCAGTGCTACCCCAGGGAGGTCCTACGAGCAGTACTTC. It yields the protein CSATPGRSYEQYF.

As concerns this clonotype: The final CDR3 position lacks the conserved phenylalanine or tryptophan, pointing to a likely read error. CDR3 nucleotide sequence: TGCGCCAGCAGCCAAGAAACGAGACAGGTTTTCACTGAAGCTTTCTCT. It codes for CASSQETRQVFTEAFS. The rearrangement links TRBV4-3 to TRBJ1-1; D perhaps matches TRBD1 (6 bases). The V gene's germline CDR1 is LGHNA and CDR2 YSLEER. The CDR3 has 16 residues. V was clipped by 0 bases and J by 4 bases, with 15 bases between them.

In this sample, this clonotype turned up a few times. V usage is TRBV6-5 and J usage is TRBJ2-1; 7 nucleotides agree with TRBD1. The germline gives CDR1 MNHEY, CDR2 SVGAGI. This CDR3 contains 14 residues. Trimming removed 6 bases from V and 4 bases from J; junction bases left unmatched: 6. CDR3 loop: CASRPGGRYNEQFF. The DNA for the CDR3 is TGTGCCAGCAGACCAGGGGGACGATACAATGAGCAGTTCTTC.

The rearrangement uses TRBV7-2 and TRBJ1-5, with D possibly being TRBD1 (6 bases). The CDR3 has 13 residues. V was cut by 1 base and J by 15 bases, with 16 bases left in between. Germline assignment: CDR1 SGHTA and CDR2 FQGNSA. The CDR3 sequence: CASSLEGGAFLHF. Written as DNA, the CDR3 is TGTGCCAGCAGCTTAGAGGGGGGAGCGTTTTTGCATTTT.

This clonotype was counted a few times. The chain uses TRBV7-8 and TRBJ2-3; D is uncertain. Germline loops: CDR1 SGHVS, CDR2 FQNEAQ. The CDR3 consists of 13 residues. Trimming took 4 bases from V and 4 from J, leaving 9 bases between them. The CDR3 DNA reads as TGTGCCAGCAGCTCTAATATGGCAGATACGCAGTATTTT. Encoded protein: CASSSNMADTQYF.

This clonotype was detected only a few times. This sequence joins TRBV18 and TRBJ2-7; perhaps TRBD1 as D (6 bases). V lost 0 bases and J lost 1, with 13 bases in between. The germline gives CDR1 KGHSH, CDR2 LQKENI. The CDR3 length is 16 residues. This CDR3 is CASSPPGGQISYEQYF. The CDR3 region has the DNA TGTGCCAGCTCACCACCGGGTGGACAGATTTCCTACGAGCAGTACTTC.